The TCR beta chain described here comes from a study of blood T cell repertoires in COVID-19. Study context: PBMCs, B-cell-depleted T cells, or T cells were the source of the cDNA or gDNA that made up the material.

This CDR3 region has 15 residues. The V and J ends lost 5 bases and 0 bases respectively, with 11 bases between them. Per the germline V gene, CDR1 is LNHDA and CDR2 is SQIVND (reference sequence). In the original processing: Amplification of reference gene primers provided the estimated nucleated cell counts. The assay was immunoSEQ multiplex PCR, and TCRdb's table has in-frame clones only and misses some. Clonal size and the V and J genes are those of that table, whereas D and trimming came from the DNA. The sample lists 150,000 to 200,000 clones, approximately 80% seen once, with roughly 6% in the top ten. Recruits, aged about 18 to 95 years, lived in 25 or so US areas. All recovered Cohort 3 donors got two negative PCRs, got clearance, or saw symptom resolution.

The sample comprised PBMCs or T cells enriched from blood (not recorded which). This chain uses TRBV19 with TRBJ1-3; D not resolved. The sequence was collected from a man aged 40-50 years who had recovered from COVID-19. CDR3 sequence reads: CASSAGYYSGNTIYF. CDR3 in DNA: TGTGCCAGTAGTGCGGGGTATTACTCTGGAAACACCATATATTTT.